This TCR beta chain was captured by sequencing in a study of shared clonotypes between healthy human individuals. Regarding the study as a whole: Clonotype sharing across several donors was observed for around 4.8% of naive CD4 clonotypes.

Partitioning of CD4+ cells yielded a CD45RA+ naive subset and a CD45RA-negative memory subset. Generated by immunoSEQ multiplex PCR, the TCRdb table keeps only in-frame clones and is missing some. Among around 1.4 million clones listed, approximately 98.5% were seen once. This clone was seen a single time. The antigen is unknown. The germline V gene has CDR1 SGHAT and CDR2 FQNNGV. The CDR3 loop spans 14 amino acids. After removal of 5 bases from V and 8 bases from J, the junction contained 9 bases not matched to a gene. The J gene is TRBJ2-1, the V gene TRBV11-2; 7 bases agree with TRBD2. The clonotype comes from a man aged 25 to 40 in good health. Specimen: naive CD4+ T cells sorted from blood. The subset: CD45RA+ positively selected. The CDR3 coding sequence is TGTGCCAGCAGCCGACTAGCTCTTATGGATGAGCAGTTCTTC. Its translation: CASSRLALMDEQFF.